This TCR beta chain appears in the sequencing data of a study of blood T cell repertoires in COVID-19. Study summary: Samples of COVID-19 (acute and convalescent) were obtained from the United States, Italy and Spain.

Germline lookup yields CDR1 GTSNPN and CDR2 SVGIG (reference sequence). V lost 5 bases, J lost 7 bases, and 13 bases stayed unmatched. The CDR3 sequence is 15 residues long. As handled by the study authors: It was from reference gene primer amplification that nucleated cell counts were estimated. Libraries were prepared by immunoSEQ multiplex PCR; TCRdb keeps only in-frame clonotypes and omits some of them. The V and J calls and the clone size are those of that table, but D and trimming were determined from the DNA. The table records 150,000 to 200,000 clones, more than 65% of them present only once. Each participant's cohort was designated according to participant-reported clinical history.

The sequence derives from a woman between 45 and 65 years old with acute COVID-19. Sequencing was carried out using PBMCs or T cells enriched from blood (not recorded which). This chain uses TRBV30 with TRBJ1-2; 10 positions match TRBD1. CDR3: CAWDGDRGDWGGYTF. For the CDR3, the DNA is TGTGCCTGGGATGGGGACAGGGGCGATTGGGGTGGCTACACCTTC. Full variable domain (remainder filled in from reference TRBV30 and TRBJ1-2): SQTIHQWPATLVQPVGSPLSLECTVEGTSNPNLYWYRQAAGRGLQLLFYSVGIGQISSEVPQNLSASRPQDRQFILSSKKLLLSDSGFYLCAWDGDRGDWGGYTFGSGTRLTVV.